The source of this T cell receptor (beta chain) is a study of spatial heterogeneity in lung cancer. Via MiXCR, TCRdb re-called the 5' RACE reads, giving one row per CDR3 protein. Of around 92,000 distinct CDR3 sequences in the sample, more than 10% were seen once. V lost 3 bases and J lost 0, with 19 bases in between. CDR1 MGHRA and CDR2 YSYEKL come from the germline V gene. This CDR3 has 18 residues. Time point described: sample taken at primary tumor resection. The input material, whole RNA from tumor, nontumor lung or frozen PBMC, was sequenced unsorted. Untreated early-stage non-small cell lung cancer patients, fewer than 85 in total, were the donors. Study results and limitations: There were more appearances of ubiquitous expanded tumor TCRs in blood at resection than at follow-up.

Regarding this clonotype: As yet, its antigen is unknown.

The starting material was PBMCs, obtained at surgery. The TCR sequence derives from a male donor with early-stage non-small cell lung cancer. The chain combines TRBV4-1 with TRBJ2-3, with D possibly matching TRBD1 (6 bases). CDR3: CASSQVQGSSSSTDTQYF. CDR3 coding DNA: TGCGCCAGCAGCCAGGTCCAGGGGAGTAGCTCTAGCACAGATACGCAGTATTTT.